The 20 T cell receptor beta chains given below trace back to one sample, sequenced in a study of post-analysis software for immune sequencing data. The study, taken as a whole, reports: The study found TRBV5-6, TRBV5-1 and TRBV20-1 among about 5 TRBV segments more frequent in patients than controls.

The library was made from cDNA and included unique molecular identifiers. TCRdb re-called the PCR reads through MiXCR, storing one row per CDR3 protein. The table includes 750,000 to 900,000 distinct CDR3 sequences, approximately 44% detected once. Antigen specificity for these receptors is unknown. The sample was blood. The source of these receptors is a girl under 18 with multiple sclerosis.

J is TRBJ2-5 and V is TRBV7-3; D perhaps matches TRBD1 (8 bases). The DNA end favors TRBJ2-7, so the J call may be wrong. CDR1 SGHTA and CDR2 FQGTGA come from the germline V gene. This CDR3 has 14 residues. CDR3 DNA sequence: TGTGCCAACCTTACACAGGGGGGGAACTACGAGCAGTACTTC. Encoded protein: CANLTQGGNYEQYF.

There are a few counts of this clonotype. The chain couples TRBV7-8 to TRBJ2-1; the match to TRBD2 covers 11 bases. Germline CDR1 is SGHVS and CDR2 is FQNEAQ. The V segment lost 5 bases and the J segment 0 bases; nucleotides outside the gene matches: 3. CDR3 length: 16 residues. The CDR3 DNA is TGTGCCAGCAGCACCGGACTAGCGGGCTCCTACAATGAGCAGTTCTTC. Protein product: CASSTGLAGSYNEQFF. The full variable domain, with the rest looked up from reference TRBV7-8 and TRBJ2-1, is GAGVSQSPRYKVAKRGQDVALRCDPISGHVSLFWYQQALGQGPEFLTYFQNEAQLDKSGLPSDRFFAERPEGSVSTLKIQRTQQEDSAVYLCASSTGLAGSYNEQFFGPGTRLTVL.

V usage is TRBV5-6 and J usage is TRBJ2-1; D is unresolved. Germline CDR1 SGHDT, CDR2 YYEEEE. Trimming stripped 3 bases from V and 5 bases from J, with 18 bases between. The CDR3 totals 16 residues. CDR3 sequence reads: CASSSTGRTIDNEQFF. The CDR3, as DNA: TGTGCCAGCAGCTCCACGGGCAGGACGATTGACAATGAGCAGTTCTTC.

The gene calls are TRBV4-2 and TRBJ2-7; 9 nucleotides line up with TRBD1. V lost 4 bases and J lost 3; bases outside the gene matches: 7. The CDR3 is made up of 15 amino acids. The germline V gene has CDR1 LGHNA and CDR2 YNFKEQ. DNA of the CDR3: TGTGCCAGCAGCCCGCAGGACAGGGGAGGCTACGAGCAGTACTTC. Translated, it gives CASSPQDRGGYEQYF.

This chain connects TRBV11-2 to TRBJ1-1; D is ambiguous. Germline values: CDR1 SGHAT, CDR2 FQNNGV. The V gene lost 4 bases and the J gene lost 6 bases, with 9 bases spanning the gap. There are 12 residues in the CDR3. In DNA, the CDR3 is TGTGCCAGCAGCTACGGCCGGTCTGAAGCTTTCTTT. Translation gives CASSYGRSEAFF.

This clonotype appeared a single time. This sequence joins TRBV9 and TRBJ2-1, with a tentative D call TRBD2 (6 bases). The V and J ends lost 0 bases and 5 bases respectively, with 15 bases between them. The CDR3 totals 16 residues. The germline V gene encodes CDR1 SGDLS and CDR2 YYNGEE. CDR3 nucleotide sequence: TGTGCCAGCAGCGTAGGGGGGGTCCCCAGACACAATGAGCAGTTCTTC. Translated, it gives CASSVGGVPRHNEQFF.

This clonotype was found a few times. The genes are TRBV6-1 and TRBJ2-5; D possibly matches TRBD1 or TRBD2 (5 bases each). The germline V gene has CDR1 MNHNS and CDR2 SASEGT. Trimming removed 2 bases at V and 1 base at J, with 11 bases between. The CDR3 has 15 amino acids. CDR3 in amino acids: CASSESPGSQETQYF. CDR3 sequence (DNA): TGTGCCAGCAGTGAAAGCCCAGGGAGCCAAGAGACCCAGTACTTC.

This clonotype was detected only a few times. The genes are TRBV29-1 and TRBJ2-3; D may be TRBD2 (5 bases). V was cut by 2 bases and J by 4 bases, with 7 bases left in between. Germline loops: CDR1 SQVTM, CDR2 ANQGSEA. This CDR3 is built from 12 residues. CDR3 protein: CSVEWRADTQYF. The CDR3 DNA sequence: TGCAGCGTTGAATGGCGGGCAGATACGCAGTATTTT.

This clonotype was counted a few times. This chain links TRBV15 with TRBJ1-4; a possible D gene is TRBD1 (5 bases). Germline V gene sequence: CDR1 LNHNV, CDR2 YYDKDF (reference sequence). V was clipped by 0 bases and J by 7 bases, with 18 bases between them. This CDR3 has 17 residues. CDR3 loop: CATSREGDGGNREKLFF. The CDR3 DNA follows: TGTGCCACCAGCAGAGAGGGTGATGGGGGGAATCGTGAAAAACTGTTTTTT.

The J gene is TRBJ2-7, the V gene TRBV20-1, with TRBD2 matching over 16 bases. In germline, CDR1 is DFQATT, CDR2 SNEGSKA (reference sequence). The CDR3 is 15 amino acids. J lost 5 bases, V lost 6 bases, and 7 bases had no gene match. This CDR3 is CSAAGTSGRANEQYF. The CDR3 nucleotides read TGCAGTGCCGCCGGGACTAGCGGGAGGGCCAACGAGCAGTACTTC.

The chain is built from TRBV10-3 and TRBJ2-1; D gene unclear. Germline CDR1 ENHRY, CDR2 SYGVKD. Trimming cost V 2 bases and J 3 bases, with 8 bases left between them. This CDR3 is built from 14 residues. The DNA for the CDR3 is TGTGCCATCAGTGAGGCGGTCGGCTACAATGAGCAGTTCTTC. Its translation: CAISEAVGYNEQFF.

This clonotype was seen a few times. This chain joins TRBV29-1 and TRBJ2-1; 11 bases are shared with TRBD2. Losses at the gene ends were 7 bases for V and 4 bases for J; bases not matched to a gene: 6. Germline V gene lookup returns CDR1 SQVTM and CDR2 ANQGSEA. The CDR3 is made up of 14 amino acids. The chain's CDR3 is CSERGLADYNEQFF. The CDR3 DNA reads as TGCAGCGAGAGGGGACTAGCGGATTACAATGAGCAGTTCTTC.

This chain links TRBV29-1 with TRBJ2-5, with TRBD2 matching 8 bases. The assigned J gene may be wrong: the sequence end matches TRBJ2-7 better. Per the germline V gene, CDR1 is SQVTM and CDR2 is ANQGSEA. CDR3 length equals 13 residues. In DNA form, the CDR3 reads TGCAGCGCCATGGGCGGGGGGCGGTACGAGCAGTACTTC. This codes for CSAMGGGRYEQYF.

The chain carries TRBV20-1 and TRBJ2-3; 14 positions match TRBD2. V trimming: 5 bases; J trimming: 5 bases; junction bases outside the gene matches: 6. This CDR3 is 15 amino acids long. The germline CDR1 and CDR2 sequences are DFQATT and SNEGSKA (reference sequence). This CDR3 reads CSAVTSGRAIDTQYF. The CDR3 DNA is TGCAGTGCTGTGACTAGCGGGAGGGCCATAGATACGCAGTATTTT.

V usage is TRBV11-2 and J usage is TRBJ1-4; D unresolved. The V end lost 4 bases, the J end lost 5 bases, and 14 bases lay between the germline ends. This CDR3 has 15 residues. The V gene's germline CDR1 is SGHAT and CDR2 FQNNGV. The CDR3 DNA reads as TGTGCCAGCAGCTCGGTACGGCCCCACAATGAAAAACTGTTTTTT. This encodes CASSSVRPHNEKLFF. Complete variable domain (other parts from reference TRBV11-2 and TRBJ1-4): EAGVAQSPRYKIIEKRQSVAFWCNPISGHATLYWYQQILGQGPKLLIQFQNNGVVDDSQLPKDRFSAERLKGVDSTLKIQPAKLEDSAVYLCASSSVRPHNEKLFFGSGTQLSVL.

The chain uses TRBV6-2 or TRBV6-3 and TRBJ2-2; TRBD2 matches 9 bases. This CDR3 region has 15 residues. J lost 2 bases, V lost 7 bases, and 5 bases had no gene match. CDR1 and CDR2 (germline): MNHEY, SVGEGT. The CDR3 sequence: CASNRLAENTGELFF. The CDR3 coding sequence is TGTGCCAGCAATCGACTAGCGGAAAACACCGGGGAGCTGTTTTTT.

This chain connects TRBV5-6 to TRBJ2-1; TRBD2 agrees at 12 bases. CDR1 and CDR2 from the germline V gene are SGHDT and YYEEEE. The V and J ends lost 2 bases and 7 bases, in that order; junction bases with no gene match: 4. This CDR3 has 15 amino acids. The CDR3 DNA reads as TGTGCCAGCAGCTTCATGACTAGCGGGAGTAATGAGCAGTTCTTC. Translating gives CASSFMTSGSNEQFF.

The CDR3 protein is CATDSGRAYNEQFF. The DNA for the CDR3 is TGTGCCACCGATAGCGGGAGGGCCTACAATGAGCAGTTCTTC. The V call is TRBV24-1, the J call TRBJ2-1, with 11 bases fitting TRBD2. There are 14 residues in the CDR3. Germline assignment: CDR1 KGHDR and CDR2 SFDVKD. With 9 bases clipped from V and 2 bases from J, the junction kept 2 bases outside the gene matches.

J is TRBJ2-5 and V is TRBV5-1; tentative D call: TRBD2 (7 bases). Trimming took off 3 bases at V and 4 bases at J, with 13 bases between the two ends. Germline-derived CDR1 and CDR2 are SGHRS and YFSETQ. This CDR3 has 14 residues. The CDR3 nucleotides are TGCGCCAGCAGCTGGGAGGGGGGACGAGAGACCCAGTACTTC. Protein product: CASSWEGGRETQYF.

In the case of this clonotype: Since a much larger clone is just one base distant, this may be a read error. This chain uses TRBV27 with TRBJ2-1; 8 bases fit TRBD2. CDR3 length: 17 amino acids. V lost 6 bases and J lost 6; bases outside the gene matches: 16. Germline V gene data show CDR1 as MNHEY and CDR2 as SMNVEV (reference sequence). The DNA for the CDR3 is TGTGCCAGCAGAGGAGGGAGCGGGGGAATGACCGCCAATGAGCAGTTCTTC. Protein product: CASRGGSGGMTANEQFF.